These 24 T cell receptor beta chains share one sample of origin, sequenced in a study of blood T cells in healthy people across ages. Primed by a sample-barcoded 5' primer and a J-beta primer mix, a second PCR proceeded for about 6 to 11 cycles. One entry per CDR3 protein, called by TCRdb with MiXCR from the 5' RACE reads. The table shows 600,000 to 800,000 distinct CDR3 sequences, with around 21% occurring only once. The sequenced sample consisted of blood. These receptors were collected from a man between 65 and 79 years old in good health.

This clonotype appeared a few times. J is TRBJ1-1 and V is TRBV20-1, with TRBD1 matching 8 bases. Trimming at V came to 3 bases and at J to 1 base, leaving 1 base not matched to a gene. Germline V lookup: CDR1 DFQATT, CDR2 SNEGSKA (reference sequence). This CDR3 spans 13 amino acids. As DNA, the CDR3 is TGCAGTGCTAGCAGGGGGCCGAACACTGAAGCTTTCTTT. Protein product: CSASRGPNTEAFF.

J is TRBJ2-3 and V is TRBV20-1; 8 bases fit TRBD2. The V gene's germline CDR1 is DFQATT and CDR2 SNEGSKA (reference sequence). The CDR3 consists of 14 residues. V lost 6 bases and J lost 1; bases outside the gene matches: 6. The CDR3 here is CSALSGSGTDTQYF. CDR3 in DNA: TGCAGTGCCCTAAGCGGGAGTGGCACAGATACGCAGTATTTT.

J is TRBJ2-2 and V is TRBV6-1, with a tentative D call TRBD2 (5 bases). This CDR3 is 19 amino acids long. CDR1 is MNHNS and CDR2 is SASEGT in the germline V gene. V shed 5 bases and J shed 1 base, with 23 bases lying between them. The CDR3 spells CASSRWGVGSGKNTGELFF. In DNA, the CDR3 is TGTGCCAGCAGTCGCTGGGGAGTAGGCAGCGGAAAGAACACCGGGGAGCTGTTTTTT.

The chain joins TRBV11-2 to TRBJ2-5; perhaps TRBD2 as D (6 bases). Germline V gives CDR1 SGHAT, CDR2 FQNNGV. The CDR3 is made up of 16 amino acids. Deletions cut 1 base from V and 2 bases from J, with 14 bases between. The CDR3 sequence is CASSLGAGTLQETQYF. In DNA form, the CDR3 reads TGTGCCAGCAGCTTAGGGGCGGGAACTTTACAAGAGACCCAGTACTTC. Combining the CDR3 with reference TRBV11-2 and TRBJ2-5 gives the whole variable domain EAGVAQSPRYKIIEKRQSVAFWCNPISGHATLYWYQQILGQGPKLLIQFQNNGVVDDSQLPKDRFSAERLKGVDSTLKIQPAKLEDSAVYLCASSLGAGTLQETQYFGPGTRLLVL.

For the CDR3, the DNA is TGTGCCAGCAGCCTAGCGGGCAGACGGGGCACAGATACGCAGTATTTT. It codes for CASSLAGRRGTDTQYF. V is TRBV3-1 and J is TRBJ2-3; 7 positions agree with TRBD2. The germline CDR1 and CDR2 sequences are LGHDT and YNNKEL (reference sequence). This CDR3 comprises 16 residues. The junction had 8 bases not matched to a gene; V was cut back by 4 bases and J by 1 base.

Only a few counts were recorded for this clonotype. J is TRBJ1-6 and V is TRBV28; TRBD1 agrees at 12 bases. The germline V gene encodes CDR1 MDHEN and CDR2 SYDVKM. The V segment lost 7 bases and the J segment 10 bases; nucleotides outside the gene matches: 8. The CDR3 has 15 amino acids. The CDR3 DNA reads TGTGCCAGCAACACGGGACAGGGGGCTCGGTCACCCCTCCACTTT. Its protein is CASNTGQGARSPLHF. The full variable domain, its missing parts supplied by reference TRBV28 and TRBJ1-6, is DVKVTQSSRYLVKRTGEKVFLECVQDMDHENMFWYRQDPGLGLRLIYFSYDVKMKEKGDIPEGYSVSREKKERFSLILESASTNQTSMYLCASNTGQGARSPLHFGNGTRLTVT.

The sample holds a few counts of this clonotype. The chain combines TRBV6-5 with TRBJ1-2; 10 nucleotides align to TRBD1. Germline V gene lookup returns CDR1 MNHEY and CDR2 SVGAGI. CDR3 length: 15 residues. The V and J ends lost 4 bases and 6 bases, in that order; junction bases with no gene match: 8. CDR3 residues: CASSFTQTGGHGYTF. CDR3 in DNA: TGTGCCAGCAGTTTCACACAGACAGGGGGCCATGGCTACACCTTC.

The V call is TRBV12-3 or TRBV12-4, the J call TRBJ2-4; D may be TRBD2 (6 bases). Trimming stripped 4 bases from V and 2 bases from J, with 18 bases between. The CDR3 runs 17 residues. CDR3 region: CASSWTYGGGPKNIQYF. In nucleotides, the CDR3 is TGTGCCAGCAGTTGGACTTACGGGGGAGGTCCCAAAAACATTCAGTACTTC.

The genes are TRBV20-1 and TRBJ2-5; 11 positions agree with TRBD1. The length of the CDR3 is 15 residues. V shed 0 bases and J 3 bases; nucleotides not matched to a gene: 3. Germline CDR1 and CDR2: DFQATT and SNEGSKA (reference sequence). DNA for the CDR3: TGCAGTGCTAGAGATGGGGACAGGGGGGAAGAGACCCAGTACTTC. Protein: CSARDGDRGEETQYF.

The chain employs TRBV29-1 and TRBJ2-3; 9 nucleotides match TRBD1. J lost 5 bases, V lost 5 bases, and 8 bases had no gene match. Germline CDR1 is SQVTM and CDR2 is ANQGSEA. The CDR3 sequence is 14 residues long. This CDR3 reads CSVTGRDREDTQYF. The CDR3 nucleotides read TGCAGCGTTACTGGCCGGGACAGGGAAGATACGCAGTATTTT.

The CDR3 region has the DNA TGCGCCAGCACTTCATCGGGACCCCACAATGAGCAGTTCTTC. Translated: CASTSSGPHNEQFF. V usage is TRBV5-1 and J usage is TRBJ2-1; D is perhaps TRBD1 or TRBD2 (5 bases each). The CDR3 spans 14 residues. Germline values: CDR1 SGHRS, CDR2 YFSETQ. V lost 6 bases and J lost 5, with 15 bases in between. Using reference TRBV5-1 and TRBJ2-1 for the parts outside the CDR3, the full variable domain is KAGVTQTPRYLIKTRGQQVTLSCSPISGHRSVSWYQQTPGQGLQFLFEYFSETQRNKGNFPGRFSGRQFSNSRSEMNVSTLELGDSALYLCASTSSGPHNEQFFGPGTRLTVL.

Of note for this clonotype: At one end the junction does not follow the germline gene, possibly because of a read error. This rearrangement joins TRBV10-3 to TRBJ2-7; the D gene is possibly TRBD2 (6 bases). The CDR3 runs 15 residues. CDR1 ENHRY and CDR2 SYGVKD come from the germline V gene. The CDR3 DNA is TGTGCCATCAGTGAGCTCCGGGACTCATCCTACGAGCAGCACTTC. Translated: CAISELRDSSYEQHF.

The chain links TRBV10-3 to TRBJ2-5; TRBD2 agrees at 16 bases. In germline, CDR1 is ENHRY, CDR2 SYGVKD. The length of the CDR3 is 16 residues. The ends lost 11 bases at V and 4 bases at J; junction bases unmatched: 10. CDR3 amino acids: CASKGTSGRVGETQYF. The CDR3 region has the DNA TGTGCCTCCAAGGGGACTAGCGGGAGGGTAGGAGAGACCCAGTACTTC.

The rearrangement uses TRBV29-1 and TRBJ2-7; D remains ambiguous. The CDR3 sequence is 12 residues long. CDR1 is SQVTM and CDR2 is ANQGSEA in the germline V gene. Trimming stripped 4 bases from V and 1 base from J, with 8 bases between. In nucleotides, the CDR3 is TGCAGCGTTGTGGCGGTGTCCTACGAGCAGTACTTC. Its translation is CSVVAVSYEQYF.

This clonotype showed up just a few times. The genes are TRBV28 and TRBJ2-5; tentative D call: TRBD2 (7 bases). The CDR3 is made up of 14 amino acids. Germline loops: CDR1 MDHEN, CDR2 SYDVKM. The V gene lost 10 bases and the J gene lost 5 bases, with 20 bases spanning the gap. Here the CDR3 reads CATLKGGRKETQYF. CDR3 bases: TGTGCCACCCTTAAGGGGGGGCGCAAGGAGACCCAGTACTTC. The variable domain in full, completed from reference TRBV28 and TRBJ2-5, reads DVKVTQSSRYLVKRTGEKVFLECVQDMDHENMFWYRQDPGLGLRLIYFSYDVKMKEKGDIPEGYSVSREKKERFSLILESASTNQTSMYLCATLKGGRKETQYFGPGTRLLVL.

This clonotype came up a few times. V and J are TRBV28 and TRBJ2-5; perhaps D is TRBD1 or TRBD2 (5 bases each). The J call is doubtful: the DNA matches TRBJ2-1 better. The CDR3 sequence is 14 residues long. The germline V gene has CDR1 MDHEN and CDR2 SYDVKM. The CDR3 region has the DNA TGTGCCACCACTCCGGGACCCCATGGGAATGAGCAGTTCTTC. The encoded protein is CATTPGPHGNEQFF.

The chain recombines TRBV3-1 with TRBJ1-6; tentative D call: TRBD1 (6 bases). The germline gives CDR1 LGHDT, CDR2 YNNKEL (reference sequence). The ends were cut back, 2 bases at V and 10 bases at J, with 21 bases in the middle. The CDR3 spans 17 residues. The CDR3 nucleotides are TGTGCCAGCAGCCAACCCCTCGGCGGGGGCGTGGGATCACCCCTCCACTTT. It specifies CASSQPLGGGVGSPLHF.

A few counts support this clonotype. In DNA, the CDR3 is TGTGCCAGCTCCCAGACAGGGCAAGAGACCCAGTACTTC. This codes for CASSQTGQETQYF. The V gene is TRBV18, the J gene TRBJ2-5, with 7 nucleotides matching TRBD1. CDR1 is KGHSH, CDR2 LQKENI, per germline. With V trimmed by 6 bases and J by 2 bases, 3 bases remained unmatched. CDR3 size: 13 residues.

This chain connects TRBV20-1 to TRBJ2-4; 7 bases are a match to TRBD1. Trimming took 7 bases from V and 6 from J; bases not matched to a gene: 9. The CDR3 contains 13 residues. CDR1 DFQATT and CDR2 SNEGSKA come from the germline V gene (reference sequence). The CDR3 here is CSVHGPGGNIQYF. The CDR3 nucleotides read TGCAGTGTGCATGGCCCAGGGGGAAACATTCAGTACTTC.

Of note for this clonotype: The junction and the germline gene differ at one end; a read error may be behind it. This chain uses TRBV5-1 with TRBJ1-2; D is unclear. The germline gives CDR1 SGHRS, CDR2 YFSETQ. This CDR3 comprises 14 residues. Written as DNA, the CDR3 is TGCGCCAACAGCTTGGAGGGTCCTAACTATGGCTACACCTTC. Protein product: CANSLEGPNYGYTF.

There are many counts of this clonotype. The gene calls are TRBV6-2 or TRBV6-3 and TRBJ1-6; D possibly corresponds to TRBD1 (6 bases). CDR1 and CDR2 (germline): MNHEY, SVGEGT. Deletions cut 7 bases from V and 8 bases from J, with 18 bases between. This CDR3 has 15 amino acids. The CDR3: CASNRESKGDSPLHF. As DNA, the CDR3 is TGTGCCAGCAACAGGGAATCTAAGGGGGATTCACCCCTCCACTTT.

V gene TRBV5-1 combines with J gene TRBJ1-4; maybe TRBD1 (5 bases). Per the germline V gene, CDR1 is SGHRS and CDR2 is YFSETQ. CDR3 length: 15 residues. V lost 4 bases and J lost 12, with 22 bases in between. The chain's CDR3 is CASSTGGTDMGELFF. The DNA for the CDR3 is TGCGCCAGCAGCACCGGTGGGACGGACATGGGGGAACTGTTTTTT.

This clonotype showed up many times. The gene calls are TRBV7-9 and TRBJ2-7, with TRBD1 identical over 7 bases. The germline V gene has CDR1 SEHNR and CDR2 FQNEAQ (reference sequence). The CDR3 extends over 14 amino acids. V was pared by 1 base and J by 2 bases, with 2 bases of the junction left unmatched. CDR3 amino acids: CASSLEGQTYEQYF. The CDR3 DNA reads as TGTGCCAGCAGCTTAGAGGGACAGACCTACGAGCAGTACTTC.

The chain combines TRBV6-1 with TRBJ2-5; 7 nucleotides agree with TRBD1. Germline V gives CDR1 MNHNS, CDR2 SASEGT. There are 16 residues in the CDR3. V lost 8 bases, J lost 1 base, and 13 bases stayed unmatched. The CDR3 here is CASASSVAGGQETQYF. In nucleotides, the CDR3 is TGTGCCAGCGCCTCCTCAGTAGCAGGGGGCCAAGAGACCCAGTACTTC.